This is a list of T cell receptor beta chains from one sample in a study of T cell clones after liver transplantation. TCRdb's table, derived via immunoSEQ multiplex PCR, lists solely in-frame clones and lacks some. Counted here are 70,000 to 85,000 clones, approximately 80% occurring once; the ten biggest clones make up 0.55% to 0.75%. This specimen was CD4+ T cells from blood, taken before liver transplant. These receptors all come from a human donor who received a liver transplant. CDR3s include the opening cysteine and the closing phenylalanine or tryptophan. Each record gives: D gene, J gene, clone size, V gene, CDR3 protein, CDR3 DNA. A D gene is named only where the DNA matches it firmly. The size field is filled for only some rows; it gives once, few, many or a size class.

. | TRBJ2-2 | few | TRBV29-1 | CSVRVGAPTGELFF | TGCAGCGTTCGAGTGGGAGCCCCCACCGGGGAGCTGTTTTTT
. | TRBJ1-4 | . | TRBV5-3 | CASVNEKLFF | TGTGCCAGCGTTAATGAAAAACTGTTTTTT
TRBD2 | TRBJ2-5 | . | TRBV19 | CASSIGRETQYF | TGTGCCAGTAGTATCGGGAGGGAGACCCAGTACTTC
. | TRBJ1-2 | . | TRBV6-6 | CASSYYGKYGYTF | TGTGCCAGCAGTTACTACGGGAAGTACGGCTACACCTTC
. | TRBJ2-7 | . | TRBV11-3 | CASSHRLEDEQYF | TGTGCCAGCAGCCACAGACTAGAGGACGAGCAGTACTTC
. | TRBJ1-3 | . | TRBV7-9 | CASSLAGRSSGNTIYF | TGTGCCAGCAGCTTAGCAGGGAGGAGCTCTGGAAACACCATATATTTT
TRBD1 | TRBJ2-1 | many | TRBV5-1 | CASSFSGQGYNEQFF | TGCGCCAGCAGCTTTTCTGGACAGGGTTACAATGAGCAGTTCTTC
TRBD2 | TRBJ2-5 | . | TRBV5-4 | CASSLGGREETQYF | TGTGCCAGCAGCTTGGGTGGGAGGGAAGAGACCCAGTACTTC
. | TRBJ2-1 | . | TRBV9 | CASSMKVQSYNEQFF | TGTGCCAGCAGCATGAAGGTTCAATCCTACAATGAGCAGTTCTTC
. | TRBJ1-4 | . | TRBV6-4 | CASNRRALNEKLFF | TGTGCCAGCAATCGCCGGGCCCTTAATGAAAAACTGTTTTTT
. | TRBJ1-1 | . | TRBV5-1 | CASSLNWRNTEAFF | TGCGCCAGCAGCTTGAATTGGAGGAACACTGAAGCTTTCTTT
. | TRBJ2-2 | . | TRBV7-3 | CASSSAPGVPTGELFF | TGTGCCAGCAGCTCCGCCCCCGGAGTGCCCACCGGGGAGCTGTTTTTT
TRBD2 | TRBJ2-1 | . | TRBV7-9 | CASSPYLGGGDNEQFF | TGTGCCAGCAGCCCGTATTTGGGGGGGGGAGACAATGAGCAGTTCTTC
. | TRBJ1-2 | . | TRBV5-4 | CASSLLPHSNYGYTF | TGTGCCAGCAGCTTGCTTCCGCACAGTAACTATGGCTACACCTTC
. | TRBJ2-1 | once | TRBV14 | CASSRNYNEQFF | TGTGCCAGCAGCCGCAATTACAATGAGCAGTTCTTC
. | TRBJ1-1 | . | TRBV7-9 | CASSLAGTHTEAFF | TGTGCCAGCAGCTTAGCTGGCACTCACACTGAAGCTTTCTTT
TRBD1 | TRBJ2-7 | . | TRBV4-1 | CASSQEVAGTGFYEQYF | TGCGCCAGCAGCCAAGAGGTTGCAGGGACAGGGTTTTACGAGCAGTACTTC
. | TRBJ2-1 | . | TRBV14 | CASSQGHDEQFF | TGTGCCAGCAGCCAGGGTCACGATGAGCAGTTCTTC
. | TRBJ1-1 | . | TRBV5-1 | CASSFDRPNTEAFF | TGCGCCAGCAGCTTCGACAGGCCGAACACTGAAGCTTTCTTT